One TCR beta chain is described in this entry. Antigen: not known. Germline values: CDR1 SGHVS, CDR2 FQNEAQ. The CDR3 totals 15 residues. The V end was cut by 0 bases, the J end by 4 bases, with 13 bases between. The sample is drawn from a study of T cell responses to AZD1222 COVID-19 vaccine. Study context: The analysis combined second doses at about 4 or about 12 weeks. Findings and limits, study-wide: None of the repertoires were sampled until the peak T cell response had passed. Baseline seropositivity occurred in only a handful of AZD1222 recipients.

Produced via immunoSEQ multiplex PCR; TCRdb's table is partial and in-frame only. The sample lists 56,000 or so clones, 80% to 90% occurring once. This sequence was found in an adult in good health. Sequences were derived from peripheral blood, sampled on day 0 of AZD1222 vaccination. The genes are TRBV7-8 and TRBJ2-7; tentative D call: TRBD2 (5 bases). The CDR3 nucleotides read TGTGCCAGCAGCTTAGCTTCGGGGTCTAGTTACGAGCAGTACTTC. It yields the protein CASSLASGSSYEQYF. The whole variable domain, remainder taken from reference TRBV7-8 and TRBJ2-7, is GAGVSQSPRYKVAKRGQDVALRCDPISGHVSLFWYQQALGQGPEFLTYFQNEAQLDKSGLPSDRFFAERPEGSVSTLKIQRTQQEDSAVYLCASSLASGSSYEQYFGPGTRLTVT.